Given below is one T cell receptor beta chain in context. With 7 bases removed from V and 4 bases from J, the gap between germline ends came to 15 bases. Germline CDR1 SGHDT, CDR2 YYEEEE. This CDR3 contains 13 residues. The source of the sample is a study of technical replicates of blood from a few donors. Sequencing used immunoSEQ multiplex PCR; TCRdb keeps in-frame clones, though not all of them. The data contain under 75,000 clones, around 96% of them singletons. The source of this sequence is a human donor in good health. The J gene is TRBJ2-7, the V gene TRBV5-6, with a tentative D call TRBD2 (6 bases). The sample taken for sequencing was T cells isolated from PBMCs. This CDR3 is CASGLHSGYEQYF. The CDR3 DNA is TGTGCCAGCGGTCTACACAGCGGGTACGAGCAGTACTTC.